This T cell receptor (beta chain) is drawn from a study of CD8+ T cells in alopecia areata. The wider study: Scoring of severity for treated patients was based on percentage of affected scalp area.

The treatment denotes: oral pan-JAK inhibitor, 5-10 mg twice daily. The junction had 9 bases not matched to a gene; V was cut back by 6 bases and J by 4 bases. The CDR3 length is 15 residues. The V gene's germline CDR1 is SGHRS and CDR2 YFSETQ. Concerning this clone itself: Its antigen is unidentified.

Notes on the study in general: In scalp and blood during tofacitinib, many expanded lesional clones persisted. Clonality exceeded that of normal scalp in lesional scalp, most notably in alopecia totalis/universalis.

Extracted RNA was reverse transcribed, and the resulting cDNA served as sequencing template. Here immunoSEQ multiplex PCR was the method, and the copy in TCRdb shows in-frame clones only, minus some. The sample contains about 180,000 clones, around 58% of which appear only once. The clonotype comes from a human donor with alopecia areata. Sequencing was performed on CD4+ T cells sorted from blood, taken at roughly week 55, from a patient treated with tofacitinib. The J gene is TRBJ2-5, the V gene TRBV5-1, with 10 positions matching TRBD1. In DNA form, the CDR3 reads TGCGCCAGCAAAAGCGGGCGGACAGGGGGAGAGACCCAGTACTTC. This translates into CASKSGRTGGETQYF.